Each of the 7 T cell receptor beta chains below was sequenced from the same sample in a study of blood T cells in healthy people across ages. Together with a sample-barcoded 5' primer, a J-beta primer mix was included in a second PCR lasting 7 to 11 cycles. TCRdb re-derived calls from the 5' RACE reads in MiXCR, one entry per CDR3 protein. The sample lists hundreds of thousands of distinct CDR3 sequences, approximately 60% seen once, with roughly 24% in the top ten. Sequenced sample: blood. Receptors originate from a man in his forties in good health.

This clonotype was seen a handful of times. V is TRBV7-9 and J is TRBJ2-1; 9 bases map to TRBD2. Matching the DNA end better, TRBJ2-7 makes the J call doubtful. The CDR3 is 15 residues long. The germline CDR1 and CDR2 sequences are SEHNR and FQNEAQ (reference sequence). The CDR3 loop reads CASSWLAGTYNEQYF. The CDR3 DNA follows: TGTGCCAGCAGCTGGCTAGCGGGGACCTACAATGAGCAGTACTTC.

This clonotype was observed a handful of times. This chain links TRBV28 with TRBJ2-1; D gene ambiguous. V lost 7 bases and J 3 bases, leaving 7 bases between the germline ends. The CDR3 sequence is 12 residues long. Germline V CDR1 and CDR2: MDHEN, SYDVKM. CDR3 in amino acids: CASKWGYNEQFF. As DNA, the CDR3 is TGTGCCAGCAAATGGGGCTACAATGAGCAGTTCTTC.

The genes are TRBV20-1 and TRBJ2-7, with D tentatively TRBD1 (6 bases). The CDR3 extends over 12 amino acids. Germline V gives CDR1 DFQATT, CDR2 SNEGSKA (reference sequence). The V end lost 6 bases, the J end lost 1 base, and 10 bases lay between the germline ends. The CDR3 here is CSAAGTSYEQYF. The CDR3 nucleotides read TGCAGTGCCGCCGGGACATCCTACGAGCAGTACTTC.

This clonotype came up a few times. The V gene is TRBV12-3 or TRBV12-4, the J gene TRBJ1-2, with TRBD1 as a possible D gene (6 bases). The CDR3 loop spans 14 amino acids. V gave up 5 bases and J gave up 4 bases, with 14 bases separating them. This CDR3 is CASSMTGRGYGYTF. CDR3 coding DNA: TGTGCCAGCAGTATGACAGGCCGGGGCTATGGCTACACCTTC.

This chain uses TRBV9 with TRBJ2-2; the D is unclear. CDR3 length: 13 residues. Trimming took 6 bases from V and 5 from J, leaving 11 bases between them. Germline V lookup: CDR1 SGDLS, CDR2 YYNGEE. The CDR3 protein is CASTPLGTGELFF. The CDR3 bases are TGTGCCAGCACCCCCTTGGGGACCGGGGAGCTGTTTTTT.

This chain joins TRBV6-5 and TRBJ2-3, with D unclear. With 2 bases removed from V and 4 bases from J, the gap between germline ends came to 13 bases. CDR1 is MNHEY, CDR2 SVGAGI, per germline. The CDR3 has 15 amino acids. The CDR3 protein is CASSYGRASADTQYF. The DNA of the CDR3 is TGTGCCAGCAGTTACGGAAGGGCGTCAGCAGATACGCAGTATTTT.

The gene calls are TRBV10-3 and TRBJ2-7, with 8 bases identical to TRBD1. Germline assignment: CDR1 ENHRY and CDR2 SYGVKD. CDR3 length: 13 residues. Losses at the gene ends were 6 bases for V and 0 bases for J; bases not matched to a gene: 1. CDR3 bases: TGTGCCATCAGGGACAGGGTCTCCTACGAGCAGTACTTC. Amino acid sequence: CAIRDRVSYEQYF.